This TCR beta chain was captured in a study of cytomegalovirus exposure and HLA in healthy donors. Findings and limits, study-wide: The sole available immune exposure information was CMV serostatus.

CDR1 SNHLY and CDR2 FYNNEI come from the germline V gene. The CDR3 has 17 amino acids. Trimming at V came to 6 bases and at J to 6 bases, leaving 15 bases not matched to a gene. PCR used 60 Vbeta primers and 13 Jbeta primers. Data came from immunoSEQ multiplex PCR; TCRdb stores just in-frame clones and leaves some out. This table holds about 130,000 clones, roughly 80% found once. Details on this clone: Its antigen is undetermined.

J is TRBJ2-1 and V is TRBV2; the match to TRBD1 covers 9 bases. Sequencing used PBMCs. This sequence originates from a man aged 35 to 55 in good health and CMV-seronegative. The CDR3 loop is CASRVGTGILYGNEQFF. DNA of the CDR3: TGTGCCAGCAGGGTAGGGACAGGGATTCTCTATGGCAATGAGCAGTTCTTC.